This T cell receptor (beta chain) was sequenced for a study of blood T cell repertoires in COVID-19. About the study: T cells, B-cell-depleted T cells, or PBMCs provided the cDNA or gDNA that served as material.

Losses at the gene ends were 0 bases for V and 4 bases for J; bases not matched to a gene: 5. The CDR3 extends over 15 amino acids. The germline CDR1 and CDR2 sequences are SGDLS and YYNGEE. As processed by the authors: Reference gene primer amplification in the assay estimated nucleated cell counts. Profiling relied on immunoSEQ multiplex PCR, and the TCRdb table lists in-frame clones only, not all of them. For V, J and clone size, that table is used; D and trimming come from the DNA. The table shows around 250,000 clones, with about 85% occurring only once. The chain is built from TRBV9 and TRBJ2-5; TRBD1 matches at 8 bases. Sequenced sample: peripheral blood. This TCR was recovered from a man between 18 and 35 years old with active or convalescent COVID-19. The CDR3 bases are TGTGCCAGCAGCGTAGTTGATGGACAGGGAGAGACCCAGTACTTC. It codes for CASSVVDGQGETQYF.